What follows is one T cell receptor (beta chain) and its context. Its target is unknown. The junction departs from the called germline gene at one end, perhaps through a read error. This CDR3 region has 14 residues. Per germline, CDR1 KGHSH and CDR2 LQKENI. This record comes from a study of vaccination and CD4 T cells after COVID-19. With the Oncomine TCR Beta short-read assay, DNA from cultured CD4+ T cells was sequenced. TCRdb called the PCR reads again in MiXCR, with one record for every CDR3 protein. The table lists over 15,000 distinct CDR3 sequences, under 60% of them singletons. Regarding treatment: roughly ten-day PBMC culture with coronavirus spike peptide pools or control peptides (ViraFEST assay).

This chain connects TRBV18 to TRBJ1-1; possibly TRBD1 for D (6 bases). The sequence was obtained from a human donor who had recovered from COVID-19. This sample comprised CD4+ T cells from blood, cultured in vitro, obtained before SARS-CoV-2 vaccination. CDR3 sequence (DNA): TGTGCCGGCTCACACATGGACAGAAACACTGAAGCTTTCTTT. Translating it yields CAGSHMDRNTEAFF. The full variable domain, rest sourced from reference TRBV18 and TRBJ1-1, is NAGVMQNPRHLVRRRGQEARLRCSPMKGHSHVYWYRQLPEEGLKFMVYLQKENIIDESGMPKERFSAEFPKEGPSILRIQQVVRGDSAAYFCAGSHMDRNTEAFFGQGTRLTVV.